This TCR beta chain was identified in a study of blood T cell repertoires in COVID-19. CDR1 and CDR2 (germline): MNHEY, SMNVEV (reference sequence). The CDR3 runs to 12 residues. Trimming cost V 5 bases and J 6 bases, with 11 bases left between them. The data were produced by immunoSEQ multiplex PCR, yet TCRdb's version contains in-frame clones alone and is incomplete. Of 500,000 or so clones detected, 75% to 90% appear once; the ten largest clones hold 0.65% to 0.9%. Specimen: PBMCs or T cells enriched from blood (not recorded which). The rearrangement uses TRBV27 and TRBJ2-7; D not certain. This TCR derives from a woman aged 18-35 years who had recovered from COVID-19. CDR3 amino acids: CASSRDSSEQYF. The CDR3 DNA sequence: TGTGCCAGCAGTCGTGACTCATCCGAGCAGTACTTC.